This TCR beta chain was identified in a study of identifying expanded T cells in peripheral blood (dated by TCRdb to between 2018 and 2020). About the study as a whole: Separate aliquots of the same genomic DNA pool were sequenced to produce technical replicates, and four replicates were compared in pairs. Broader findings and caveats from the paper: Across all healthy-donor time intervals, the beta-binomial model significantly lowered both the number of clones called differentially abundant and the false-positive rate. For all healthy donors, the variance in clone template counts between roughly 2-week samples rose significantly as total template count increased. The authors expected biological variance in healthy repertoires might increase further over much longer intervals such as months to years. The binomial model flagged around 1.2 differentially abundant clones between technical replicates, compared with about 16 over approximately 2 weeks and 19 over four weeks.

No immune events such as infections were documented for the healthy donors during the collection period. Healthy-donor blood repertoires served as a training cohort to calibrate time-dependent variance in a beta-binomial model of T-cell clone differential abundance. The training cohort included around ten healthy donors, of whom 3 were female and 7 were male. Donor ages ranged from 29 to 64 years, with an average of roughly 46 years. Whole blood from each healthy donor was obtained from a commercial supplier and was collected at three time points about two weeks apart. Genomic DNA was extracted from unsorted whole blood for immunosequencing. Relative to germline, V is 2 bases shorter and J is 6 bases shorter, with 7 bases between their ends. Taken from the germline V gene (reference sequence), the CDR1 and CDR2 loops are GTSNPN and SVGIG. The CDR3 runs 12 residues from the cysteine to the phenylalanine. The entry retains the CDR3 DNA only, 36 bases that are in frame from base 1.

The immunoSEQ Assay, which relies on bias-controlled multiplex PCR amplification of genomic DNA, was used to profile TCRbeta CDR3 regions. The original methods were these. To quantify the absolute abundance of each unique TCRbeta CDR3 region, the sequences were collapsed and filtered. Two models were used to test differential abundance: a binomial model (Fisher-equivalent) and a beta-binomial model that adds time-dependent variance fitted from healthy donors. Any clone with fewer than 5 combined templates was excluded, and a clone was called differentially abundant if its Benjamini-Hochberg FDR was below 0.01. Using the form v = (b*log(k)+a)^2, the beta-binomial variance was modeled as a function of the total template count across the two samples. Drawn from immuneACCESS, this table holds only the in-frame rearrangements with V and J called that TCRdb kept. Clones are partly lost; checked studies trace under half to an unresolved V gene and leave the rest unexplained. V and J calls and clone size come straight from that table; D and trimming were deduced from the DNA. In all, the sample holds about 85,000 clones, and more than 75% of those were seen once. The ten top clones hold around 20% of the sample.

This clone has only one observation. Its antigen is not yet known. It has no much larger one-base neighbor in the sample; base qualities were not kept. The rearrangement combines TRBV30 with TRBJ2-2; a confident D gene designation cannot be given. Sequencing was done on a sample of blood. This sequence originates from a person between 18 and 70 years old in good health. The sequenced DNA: TGTGCCTGGAGTAGGTCCGCCGGGGAGCTGTTTTTT. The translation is CAWSRSAGELFF.